This entry lists 22 T cell receptor beta chains sequenced from one sample in a study of yellow fever vaccine responses in identical twins. TCRdb reprocessed the RT-PCR reads via MiXCR and lists one record per CDR3 protein. The sample consists of 2,000 to 2,500 distinct CDR3 sequences, over 70% of them appearing once. Source: T cells from blood (PBMCs), unsorted or a sorted subset (not recorded which), taken before or after yellow fever vaccination (not recorded which). These receptors were collected from a young woman who received the yellow fever vaccine.

The chain is built from TRBV25-1 and TRBJ2-1; the D gene is possibly TRBD2 (5 bases). There are 13 residues in the CDR3. Germline values: CDR1 MGHDK, CDR2 SYGVNS. Trimming shortened V by 4 bases and J by 8 bases, and 12 bases separated the two germline ends. The CDR3 protein is CASSGVNGDEQFF. CDR3 nucleotide sequence: TGTGCCAGCAGTGGAGTCAACGGGGATGAGCAGTTCTTC.

The V gene is TRBV14, the J gene TRBJ1-5; 8 bases are a match to TRBD1. The trim removed 6 bases at V and 1 base at J, leaving 14 bases unmatched. This CDR3 spans 18 amino acids. Germline V lookup: CDR1 SGHDN, CDR2 FVKESK. The CDR3 reads CASRHPRDRGRSNQPQHF. CDR3 coding DNA: TGTGCCAGCAGACACCCCCGTGACAGGGGACGGAGCAATCAGCCCCAGCATTTT.

This clonotype was observed a single time. The chain couples TRBV2 to TRBJ1-1; a weak D match, TRBD1 (5 bases). The CDR3 runs to 15 residues. Trimming left V 5 bases short and J 1 base short, with 14 bases between. Looked up from germline, CDR1 is SNHLY and CDR2 is FYNNEI. Here the CDR3 DNA reads TGTGCCAGCAGTCTCCCCAGGGACTCGAACACTGAAGCTTTCTTT. This encodes CASSLPRDSNTEAFF. Based on the CDR3 plus reference TRBV2 and TRBJ1-1, the full variable domain is EPEVTQTPSHQVTQMGQEVILRCVPISNHLYFYWYRQILGQKVEFLVSFYNNEISEKSEIFDDQFSVERPDGSNFTLKIRSTKLEDSAMYFCASSLPRDSNTEAFFGQGTRLTVV.

V is TRBV15 and J is TRBJ1-1; 8 bases line up with TRBD1. This CDR3 contains 15 residues. Germline-derived CDR1 and CDR2 are LNHNV and YYDKDF (reference sequence). With 0 bases clipped from V and 1 base from J, the junction kept 1 base outside the gene matches. CDR3 DNA sequence: TGTGCCACCAGCAGAGATCAGGGGGCGAACACTGAAGCTTTCTTT. It specifies CATSRDQGANTEAFF.

This chain links TRBV13 with TRBJ2-7, with 9 positions matching TRBD2. The junction had 3 bases not matched to a gene; V was cut back by 6 bases and J by 3 bases. Germline-derived CDR1 and CDR2 are PRHDT and FYEKMQ (reference sequence). The CDR3 is 13 amino acids. CDR3 loop: CASRLLAGYEQYF. The CDR3 DNA sequence: TGTGCCAGCAGATTACTAGCGGGCTACGAGCAGTACTTC. Variable domain in full (rest from reference TRBV13 and TRBJ2-7): AAGVIQSPRHLIKEKRETATLKCYPIPRHDTVYWYQQGPGQDPQFLISFYEKMQSDKGSIPDRFSAQQFSDYHSELNMSSLELGDSALYFCASRLLAGYEQYFGPGTRLTVT.

The chain carries TRBV12-3 or TRBV12-4 and TRBJ2-7; a possible D gene is TRBD1 (5 bases). Deletions cut 10 bases from V and 2 bases from J, with 18 bases between. The CDR3 runs 14 residues. The CDR3 DNA reads TGTGCCATTCAGGACAAATTGAGGCCCTACGAGCAGTACTTC. Translation gives CAIQDKLRPYEQYF.

This chain joins TRBV13 and TRBJ2-4, with TRBD1 as a possible D gene (6 bases). The V and J ends lost 10 bases and 2 bases respectively, with 18 bases between them. This CDR3 has 15 residues. Germline CDR1 and CDR2: PRHDT and FYEKMQ (reference sequence). DNA of the CDR3: TGTGCCACTGCTAGACAGGACGTGACCAAAAACATTCAGTACTTC. Its translation is CATARQDVTKNIQYF.

This clonotype was found once. The CDR3 DNA reads as TGTGCCAGCAAGGACCGAATCTCTAGCAATCAGCCCCAGCATTTT. Translated: CASKDRISSNQPQHF. V is TRBV2 and J is TRBJ1-5; D ambiguous. CDR1 is SNHLY and CDR2 is FYNNEI in the germline V gene. The ends were cut back, 7 bases at V and 0 bases at J, with 13 bases in the middle. The length of the CDR3 is 15 residues. The full variable domain, in which reference TRBV2 and TRBJ1-5 provide the parts outside the CDR3, is EPEVTQTPSHQVTQMGQEVILRCVPISNHLYFYWYRQILGQKVEFLVSFYNNEISEKSEIFDDQFSVERPDGSNFTLKIRSTKLEDSAMYFCASKDRISSNQPQHFGDGTRLSIL.

This clonotype was seen a few times. The chain links TRBV2 to TRBJ2-6; D unresolved. CDR3 length: 15 amino acids. V was pared by 3 bases and J by 0 bases, with 6 bases between. In germline, CDR1 is SNHLY, CDR2 FYNNEI. Here the CDR3 DNA reads TGTGCCAGCAGTGACAGCAGCTCTGGGGCCAACGTCCTGACTTTC. It yields the protein CASSDSSSGANVLTF.

The rearrangement uses TRBV11-1 and TRBJ2-3; TRBD2 aligns across 8 bases. Germline V gene lookup returns CDR1 SGHAT and CDR2 FQDESV (reference sequence). This CDR3 spans 14 amino acids. V dropped 8 bases and J dropped 7; count of bases not matched to a gene: 11. The chain's CDR3 is CASCYGRAGYTQYF. CDR3 nucleotides: TGTGCCAGCTGTTACGGGAGGGCCGGGTATACGCAGTATTTT. Full variable domain (rest looked up from reference TRBV11-1 and TRBJ2-3): EAEVAQSPRYKITEKSQAVAFWCDPISGHATLYWYRQILGQGPELLVQFQDESVVDDSQLPKDRFSAERLKGVDSTLKIQPAELGDSAMYLCASCYGRAGYTQYFGPGTRLTVL.

This clonotype was counted only a few times. The V and J genes are TRBV30 and TRBJ2-3, with a tentative D call TRBD2 (5 bases). From germline, CDR1 is GTSNPN and CDR2 SVGIG (reference sequence). The CDR3 has 16 amino acids. The V end was cut by 8 bases, the J end by 5 bases, with 26 bases between. In DNA, the CDR3 is TGTGCCCGCGAAAGGGAGAGATCTCCAAGAGGAGATACGCAGTATTTT. The encoded protein is CARERERSPRGDTQYF.

This clonotype has just a few counts. This sequence joins TRBV12-3 or TRBV12-4 and TRBJ1-6; D remains unclear. The CDR3 loop spans 15 amino acids. V lost 5 bases and J 3 bases, leaving 11 bases between the germline ends. The CDR3 DNA is TGTGCCAGCAGTGCGGAGCTAAACTATAATTCACCCCTCCACTTT. Translating it yields CASSAELNYNSPLHF.

The chain has TRBV29-1 and TRBJ1-1, with 7 bases fitting TRBD1. Germline CDR1 SQVTM, CDR2 ANQGSEA. V lost 6 bases and J lost 1; bases outside the gene matches: 5. The CDR3 contains 13 residues. The CDR3 reads CSVPAGGNTEAFF. CDR3 sequence (DNA): TGCAGCGTCCCAGCAGGGGGGAACACTGAAGCTTTCTTT.

J is TRBJ1-5 and V is TRBV20-1, with D hard to call. The CDR3 totals 13 residues. V was shortened by 2 bases and J by 0 bases, with 5 bases between the two germline ends. The germline V gene has CDR1 DFQATT and CDR2 SNEGSKA (reference sequence). The CDR3 DNA reads as TGCAGTGCTAGAACAGATAGCAATCAGCCCCAGCATTTT. It yields the protein CSARTDSNQPQHF.

The chain joins TRBV2 to TRBJ2-7; D call uncertain. The CDR3 is 17 amino acids. Germline CDR1 and CDR2: SNHLY and FYNNEI. V lost 2 bases, J lost 0 bases, and 17 bases lay in between. CDR3 nucleotides: TGTGCCAGCAGTGAAAAAGTGGGAAGCCTTAGCTCCTACGAGCAGTACGTC. Translating gives CASSEKVGSLSSYEQYV.

This rearrangement joins TRBV2 to TRBJ2-3; no reliable D call. CDR3 length: 8 residues. V lost 5 bases and J 14 bases, leaving 5 bases between the germline ends. Germline V gene data show CDR1 as SNHLY and CDR2 as FYNNEI. The CDR3 protein is CASSLTYF. For the CDR3, the DNA is TGTGCCAGCAGTCTAACGTATTTT.

This sequence joins TRBV19 and TRBJ1-1; 7 bases agree with TRBD1. Germline CDR1 reads LNHDA; CDR2 reads SQIVND (reference sequence). Trimming took 4 bases from V and 0 from J; bases not matched to a gene: 5. The CDR3 loop spans 15 amino acids. This CDR3 reads CASSTRQGMNTEAFF. The CDR3 bases are TGTGCCAGTAGTACCCGACAGGGAATGAACACTGAAGCTTTCTTT.

The V and J genes are TRBV10-3 and TRBJ2-3; possibly TRBD1 for D (6 bases). Between the trimmed V and J ends, which lost 2 bases and 2 bases, there was a span of 8 bases. The CDR3 totals 14 residues. Germline assignment: CDR1 ENHRY and CDR2 SYGVKD. The CDR3 DNA is TGTGCCATCAGTGAGGGACAGCCCACAGATACGCAGTATTTT. Its protein is CAISEGQPTDTQYF.

This chain connects TRBV23-1 to TRBJ1-6, with 9 bases aligning to TRBD1. TRBV23-1 is annotated as an ORF whose role is uncertain. There are 17 residues in the CDR3. After removal of 6 bases from V and 3 bases from J, the junction contained 9 bases not matched to a gene. Here the CDR3 DNA reads TGCGCCAGCAGGCACAGGGGGCCGAGGGGCTATAATTCACCCCTCCACTTT. Translated: CASRHRGPRGYNSPLHF.

J is TRBJ1-6 and V is TRBV27, with D unresolved. Trimming stripped 6 bases from V and 2 bases from J, with 11 bases between. Germline values: CDR1 MNHEY, CDR2 SMNVEV (reference sequence). The CDR3 sequence is 15 residues long. The CDR3 sequence is CASRRSTPYNSPLHF. In DNA, the CDR3 is TGTGCCAGCAGGCGATCGACACCCTATAATTCACCCCTCCACTTT.

The V and J genes are TRBV14 and TRBJ1-1; a possible D gene is TRBD1 (5 bases). Trimming pared 1 base from V and 7 bases from J, leaving 13 bases between. The germline V gene has CDR1 SGHDN and CDR2 FVKESK. The CDR3 length is 14 residues. Here the CDR3 reads CASSQAPHRNEAFF. DNA for the CDR3: TGTGCCAGCAGCCAAGCCCCCCACAGGAATGAAGCTTTCTTT.

This rearrangement joins TRBV11-1 to TRBJ2-1; 8 bases are shared with TRBD1. Trimming at V came to 0 bases and at J to 4 bases, leaving 5 bases not matched to a gene. Germline CDR1 and CDR2: SGHAT and FQDESV (reference sequence). The CDR3 extends over 16 amino acids. The CDR3 DNA follows: TGTGCCAGCAGCTTAGCTTCACAGGGGGTGTACAATGAGCAGTTCTTC. It yields the protein CASSLASQGVYNEQFF.